A selection of T cell receptor beta chains follows, all from one sample in a study of blood T cells in healthy people across ages. TCRdb used MiXCR to reprocess the 5' RACE reads, holding one entry per CDR3 protein. The sample includes some 1.4 million distinct CDR3 sequences, 42% of them seen just once. Sample: blood. All receptors come from a woman aged 18-29 years in good health. CDR3s include the opening cysteine and the closing phenylalanine or tryptophan. Fields, in order: D gene, V gene, J gene, clone size, CDR3 DNA, CDR3 protein. A D gene is named only where the DNA matches it firmly. The size entry is marked missing in some rows and otherwise reads once, few, many or a size class.

>TRBD2|TRBV28|TRBJ2-7|many
TGTGCCAGCAGTCAACGGACTAGCCTAACACCTTACGAGCAGTACTTC
CASSQRTSLTPYEQYF
>TRBD2|TRBV12-3/TRBV12-4|TRBJ2-3|NA
TGTGCCAGCAGTTTAGGTAGCGGGATGAGAGAGGATACGCAGTATTTT
CASSLGSGMREDTQYF
>NA|TRBV7-6|TRBJ2-3|few
TGTGCCAGCAGCTTAGGAGCGATCACAGATACGCAGTATTTT
CASSLGAITDTQYF
>NA|TRBV2|TRBJ1-1|NA
TGTGCCAGCATCGGAGGGTGGGACACTGAAGCTTTCTTT
CASIGGWDTEAFF
>TRBD2|TRBV20-1|TRBJ2-5|few
TGCAGTGCTAGACTAGCGGGGAAAAAAGAGACCCAGTACTTC
CSARLAGKKETQYF
>TRBD1|TRBV29-1|TRBJ2-7|few
TGCAGCGTTGAGGGGACAGGTAGGGACGAGCAGTACTTC
CSVEGTGRDEQYF
>NA|TRBV6-5|TRBJ2-5|NA
TGTGCCAGCATGGGGTGGTTTCGGGAGACCCAGTACTTC
CASMGWFRETQYF
>NA|TRBV6-5|TRBJ2-7|many
TGTGCCAGCAGTTACTCGACTCAACCCGTTTACGAGCAGTACTTC
CASSYSTQPVYEQYF
>NA|TRBV10-3|TRBJ2-5|few
TGTGCCATCAGTTTAGGACCCCAGGGAAAAGAGACCCAGTACTTC
CAISLGPQGKETQYF
>NA|TRBV6-5|TRBJ2-5|NA
TGTGCCAGCAGTTACGCAGCTCGGGAGACCCAGTACTTC
CASSYAARETQYF
>TRBD1|TRBV6-6|TRBJ1-6|NA
TGTGCCAGCACCTTCACCGGGACAGATAATTCACCCCTCCACTTT
CASTFTGTDNSPLHF
>NA|TRBV5-1|TRBJ2-5|NA
TGCGCCAGCAGCTTGGGGTCCGGACGGGCGGAGACCCAGTACTTC
CASSLGSGRAETQYF
>TRBD1|TRBV6-5|TRBJ1-2|NA
TGTGCCACCCTCCCGATCGACAGGGGATACGGCTACACCTTC
CATLPIDRGYGYTF
>NA|TRBV15|TRBJ2-2|NA
TGTGCCACCAGCAGAGTATTGGCTTCCGGGGAGCTGTTTTTT
CATSRVLASGELFF
>NA|TRBV6-6|TRBJ2-6|NA
TGTGCCAGCAGTGGGAAGAGCTCTGGGGCCAACGTCCTGACTTTC
CASSGKSSGANVLTF
>NA|TRBV7-8|TRBJ2-7|few
TGTGCCAGCAGCTTACGGGACCTCGCCTACGAGCAGTACTTC
CASSLRDLAYEQYF
>NA|TRBV7-9|TRBJ1-5|NA
TGTGCCAGCAGCCCTCACGTCGTTGGGGGCCAGGATAGCAATCAGCCCCAGCATTTT
CASSPHVVGGQDSNQPQHF
>NA|TRBV10-3|TRBJ1-1|NA
TGTGCCATCAGTAACCAGGGCCTGAACACTGAAGCTTTCTTT
CAISNQGLNTEAFF
>NA|TRBV5-6|TRBJ2-1|NA
TGTGCCAGCAGCTTGGGGTGGCAGCGTTCCTACAATGAGCAGTTCTTC
CASSLGWQRSYNEQFF
>TRBD1|TRBV12-3/TRBV12-4|TRBJ2-5|NA
TGTGCCAGCAACAGACAGGGTCCCCAAGAGACCCAGTACTTC
CASNRQGPQETQYF
>NA|TRBV5-1|TRBJ2-3|few
TGCGCCAGCAGCTCCTCGAAGGGGGAGGATACGCAGTATTTT
CASSSSKGEDTQYF
>TRBD2|TRBV6-5|TRBJ2-1|few
TGTGCCAGCAGTAGCGGGATGGGGCCCTACAATGAGCAGTTCTTC
CASSSGMGPYNEQFF
>NA|TRBV7-8|TRBJ2-7|NA
TGTGCCAGCAGCTTAGTGTCAGGGGGGTACTACGAGCAGTACTTC
CASSLVSGGYYEQYF
>TRBD2|TRBV28|TRBJ2-4|NA
TGTGCCAGCAGCCTAATCACGGGGGGACTAGCCAAAAACATTCAGTACTTC
CASSLITGGLAKNIQYF
>NA|TRBV7-9|TRBJ1-1|many
TGTGCCAGCAGTAGGACCAATGAAGCTTTCTTT
CASSRTNEAFF
>TRBD1|TRBV3-1|TRBJ1-2|few
TGTGCCAGCAGCCAAGCAACGGGGACAGCGAGGTTGTATGGCTACACCTTC
CASSQATGTARLYGYTF
>TRBD1|TRBV5-5|TRBJ1-2|few
TGTGCCAGCAGCACCAGCCGGACAGGGGATGGCTACACCTTC
CASSTSRTGDGYTF
>TRBD1|TRBV5-1|TRBJ2-3|few
TGCGCCAGCAGCTTGAAGATGGGGACAGGGCCCACAGATACGCAGTATTTT
CASSLKMGTGPTDTQYF
>TRBD2|TRBV12-3/TRBV12-4|TRBJ2-5|NA
TGTGCCAGCAGTGATCGAGGGACTAGCGGGATTGAGACCCAGTACTTC
CASSDRGTSGIETQYF
>NA|TRBV13|TRBJ2-3|NA
TGTGCCAGCAGCCAACCCGGAGACATGGTCACAGATACGCAGTATTTT
CASSQPGDMVTDTQYF
>NA|TRBV5-1|TRBJ2-3|NA
TGCGCCAGCAGCTTAGGGATGGCGGGCATCACAGATACGCAGTATTTT
CASSLGMAGITDTQYF
>NA|TRBV20-1|TRBJ2-1|NA
TGCAGTGCTAGAGAGGCTAGCTCCTACAATGAGCAGTTCTTC
CSAREASSYNEQFF
>NA|TRBV12-3/TRBV12-4|TRBJ1-1|NA
TGTGCCAGCAGGTCGACGGCTTTCACTGAAGCTTTCTTT
CASRSTAFTEAFF
>NA|TRBV25-1|TRBJ1-3|NA
TGTGCCAGCAAAATGGAAGAGGTTCCTGGAAACACCATATATTTT
CASKMEEVPGNTIYF
>NA|TRBV5-1|TRBJ2-3|many
TGCGCCAGCAGCTTTGAATACGGGGCGGGTACGCAGTATTTT
CASSFEYGAGTQYF
>NA|TRBV11-2|TRBJ1-1|few
TGTGCCAGCAGCTTAGGACCCGCAGGGGTGAACACTGAAGCTTTCTTT
CASSLGPAGVNTEAFF